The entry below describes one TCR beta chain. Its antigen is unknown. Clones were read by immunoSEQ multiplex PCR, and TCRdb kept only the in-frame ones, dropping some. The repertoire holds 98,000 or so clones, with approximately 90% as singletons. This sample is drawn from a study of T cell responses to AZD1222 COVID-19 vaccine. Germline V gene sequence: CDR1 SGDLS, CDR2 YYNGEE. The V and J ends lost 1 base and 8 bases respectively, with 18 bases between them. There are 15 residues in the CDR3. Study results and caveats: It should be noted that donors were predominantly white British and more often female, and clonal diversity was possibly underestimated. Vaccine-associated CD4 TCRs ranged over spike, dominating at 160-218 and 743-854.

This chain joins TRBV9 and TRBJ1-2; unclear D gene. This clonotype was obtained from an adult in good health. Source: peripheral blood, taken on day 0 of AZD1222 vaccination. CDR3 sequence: CASSVNEGGLSGYTF. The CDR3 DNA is TGTGCCAGCAGCGTAAATGAGGGAGGTCTAAGCGGCTACACCTTC.